This T cell receptor (beta chain) emerged from a study of OX40 agonist ivuxolimab in advanced cancers. Data came from immunoSEQ multiplex PCR; TCRdb stores just in-frame clones and leaves some out. This table holds 6,500 to 9,000 clones, over 65% found once. A remark on this clone: Its specificity is not known.

General study results and limits: Circulating CD4+ and CD8+ T cells showed clonal expansion by week 6 at 0.1 to 3.0 mg/kg.

The ends lost 5 bases at V and 4 bases at J; junction bases unmatched: 9. The CDR3 runs to 16 residues. Per the germline V gene, CDR1 is WSHSY and CDR2 is SAAADI. This chain links TRBV10-2 with TRBJ2-5, with 11 bases that match TRBD1. The TCR originated in an adult with an advanced solid tumor such as melanoma, head and neck, liver or kidney cancer. The sequencing here drew on CD4+ or CD8+ T cells sorted from blood, taken in a trial of the OX40 agonist ivuxolimab. The CDR3 DNA is TGCGCCAGCAGTCCCAGGACAGGGGGCTGGGGAGAGACCCAGTACTTC. Its protein product is CASSPRTGGWGETQYF.